Listed below are T cell receptor beta chains from one sample, sequenced in a study of CD8+ T cells in alopecia areata. The repertoire was sequenced with immunoSEQ multiplex PCR; TCRdb's copy has only in-frame clones and lacks some. This table has roughly 150,000 clones, roughly 60% appearing once. Sequenced input: CD4+ T cells sorted from blood. Source of these receptors: a human donor in good health. Both conserved end residues are part of each CDR3. Fields, in order: D gene, J gene, V gene, clone size, CDR3 length, CDR3 DNA, CDR3 protein. D genes are given only for firm matches. Clone sizes are given selectively: once, few, many, or a class where the clone is expanded.

D gene: .
J gene: TRBJ2-4
V gene: TRBV4-2
clone size: .
CDR3 length: 16
CDR3 DNA: TGTGCCAGCAGCCAAGCTGCGTTCCTTGAACGGGGCATTCAGTACTTC
CDR3 protein: CASSQAAFLERGIQYF

D gene: .
J gene: TRBJ2-1
V gene: TRBV9
clone size: few
CDR3 length: 16
CDR3 DNA: TGTGCCAGCAGCGCAGGGGTCGGGACTGATTCCAATGAGCAGTTCTTC
CDR3 protein: CASSAGVGTDSNEQFF

D gene: TRBD2
J gene: TRBJ2-7
V gene: TRBV30
clone size: .
CDR3 length: 13
CDR3 DNA: TGTGCCTGGAGCTTAGCGGGAGCATACGAGCAGTACTTC
CDR3 protein: CAWSLAGAYEQYF

D gene: .
J gene: TRBJ1-5
V gene: TRBV2
clone size: .
CDR3 length: 13
CDR3 DNA: TGTGCCAGCACCATAGGCCCACGTCAGCCCCAGCATTTT
CDR3 protein: CASTIGPRQPQHF

D gene: .
J gene: TRBJ1-2
V gene: TRBV28
clone size: .
CDR3 length: 15
CDR3 DNA: TGTGCCAGCAGTCCATGGGGCGGAGCTAACTATGGCTACACCTTC
CDR3 protein: CASSPWGGANYGYTF

D gene: .
J gene: TRBJ2-3
V gene: TRBV18
clone size: .
CDR3 length: 11
CDR3 DNA: TGTGCCAGCTCACCCAGAGATACGCAGTATTTT
CDR3 protein: CASSPRDTQYF

D gene: .
J gene: TRBJ2-3
V gene: TRBV27
clone size: .
CDR3 length: 14
CDR3 DNA: TGTGCCAGCAGTTTTTCCCGCAGGCGAGATACGCAGTATTTT
CDR3 protein: CASSFSRRRDTQYF

D gene: .
J gene: TRBJ1-2
V gene: TRBV25-1
clone size: .
CDR3 length: 13
CDR3 DNA: TGTGCCAGCAGTGATTACAAGGGCTATGGCTACACCTTC
CDR3 protein: CASSDYKGYGYTF

D gene: .
J gene: TRBJ2-7
V gene: TRBV6-5
clone size: few
CDR3 length: 13
CDR3 DNA: TGTGCCAGCAGTCCCGACAAGTACTACGAGCAGTACTTC
CDR3 protein: CASSPDKYYEQYF

D gene: TRBD2
J gene: TRBJ2-3
V gene: TRBV29-1
clone size: .
CDR3 length: 13
CDR3 DNA: TGCAGCACTAGCGGGTTGAGCACAGATACGCAGTATTTT
CDR3 protein: CSTSGLSTDTQYF

D gene: .
J gene: TRBJ1-1
V gene: TRBV7-2
clone size: once
CDR3 length: 11
CDR3 DNA: TGTGCCAGCAGCTTTTACACTGAAGCTTTCTTT
CDR3 protein: CASSFYTEAFF

D gene: .
J gene: TRBJ1-1
V gene: TRBV30
clone size: few
CDR3 length: 12
CDR3 DNA: TGTGCCTGGAGTATCCGTAACACTGAAGCTTTCTTT
CDR3 protein: CAWSIRNTEAFF

D gene: .
J gene: TRBJ1-4
V gene: TRBV2
clone size: .
CDR3 length: 14
CDR3 DNA: TGTGCCAGCAAGGGACCTCGGGCTAATGAAAAACTGTTTTTT
CDR3 protein: CASKGPRANEKLFF

D gene: .
J gene: TRBJ1-5
V gene: TRBV6-5
clone size: .
CDR3 length: 12
CDR3 DNA: TGTGCCAGCAGTTGGGATTTTCAGCCCCAGCATTTT
CDR3 protein: CASSWDFQPQHF

D gene: .
J gene: TRBJ2-7
V gene: TRBV5-6
clone size: .
CDR3 length: 14
CDR3 DNA: TGTGCCAGCAGCTCGGATCTGGCGGGCTACGAGCAGTACTTC
CDR3 protein: CASSSDLAGYEQYF

D gene: .
J gene: TRBJ1-5
V gene: TRBV6-6
clone size: .
CDR3 length: 13
CDR3 DNA: TGTGCCAGCATAACCGGAGGCAATCAGCCCCAGCATTTT
CDR3 protein: CASITGGNQPQHF

D gene: .
J gene: TRBJ2-3
V gene: TRBV2
clone size: few
CDR3 length: 16
CDR3 DNA: TGTGCCAGCAGTGAATTTTCGGGCGTAAGCACAGATACGCAGTATTTT
CDR3 protein: CASSEFSGVSTDTQYF

D gene: TRBD1
J gene: TRBJ2-5
V gene: TRBV30
clone size: once
CDR3 length: 13
CDR3 DNA: TGTGCCAGAGGCCGGGACAGAGGAGAGACCCAGTACTTC
CDR3 protein: CARGRDRGETQYF

D gene: TRBD2
J gene: TRBJ2-1
V gene: TRBV10-3
clone size: .
CDR3 length: 20
CDR3 DNA: TGTGCCATCAGTGAGAAGCCGGCTAGCGGGAGGGCCAAGGGTAGAAATGAGCAGTTCTTC
CDR3 protein: CAISEKPASGRAKGRNEQFF

D gene: TRBD2
J gene: TRBJ2-1
V gene: TRBV29-1
clone size: few
CDR3 length: 18
CDR3 DNA: TGCAGCGTTGAGTCTACTAGCGGGAGGGGGGTTTGGTACAATGAGCAGTTCTTC
CDR3 protein: CSVESTSGRGVWYNEQFF

D gene: .
J gene: TRBJ2-6
V gene: TRBV30
clone size: few
CDR3 length: 17
CDR3 DNA: TGTGCCTGGAGAACGGATATGACAGGAGCTGGGGCCAACGTCCTGACTTTC
CDR3 protein: CAWRTDMTGAGANVLTF

D gene: TRBD2
J gene: TRBJ2-2
V gene: TRBV9
clone size: .
CDR3 length: 15
CDR3 DNA: TGTGCCAGCAGCGTAGCGGGAGGTCGGGACGGGGAGCTGTTTTTT
CDR3 protein: CASSVAGGRDGELFF

D gene: .
J gene: TRBJ2-3
V gene: TRBV29-1
clone size: .
CDR3 length: 12
CDR3 DNA: TGCAGCGTTGATGGACCCTCGGATACGCAGTATTTT
CDR3 protein: CSVDGPSDTQYF

D gene: .
J gene: TRBJ2-7
V gene: TRBV28
clone size: .
CDR3 length: 14
CDR3 DNA: TGTGCCAGCACCCCACCACAGCGGACAGCTGAGCAGTACTTC
CDR3 protein: CASTPPQRTAEQYF

D gene: TRBD1
J gene: TRBJ1-2
V gene: TRBV29-1
clone size: few
CDR3 length: 14
CDR3 DNA: TGCAGCGACTATTCGGACAGGGGCTACTATGGCTACACCTTC
CDR3 protein: CSDYSDRGYYGYTF

D gene: .
J gene: TRBJ2-4
V gene: TRBV4-2
clone size: .
CDR3 length: 16
CDR3 DNA: TGTGCCAGCAGCCAAATGACGGGAGTTGGCAAAAACATTCAGTACTTC
CDR3 protein: CASSQMTGVGKNIQYF

D gene: .
J gene: TRBJ2-7
V gene: TRBV29-1
clone size: .
CDR3 length: 13
CDR3 DNA: TGCAGCGTTGATGGCGGGGGCTCGTCCGAGCAGTACTTC
CDR3 protein: CSVDGGGSSEQYF